A single sample gave rise to the 21 T cell receptor beta chains below, sequenced in a study of glioma-infiltrating T cells after dendritic cell vaccination. Time point meaning: after dendritic cell vaccination, including at tumor progression/relapse. Sequenced by immunoSEQ multiplex PCR; TCRdb stores in-frame clones only, minus some. Of 75,000 to 95,000 clones listed, roughly four fifths are singletons. The sample here was blood, taken after dendritic cell vaccination. All receptors come from a human donor with glioblastoma.

J is TRBJ2-1 and V is TRBV5-4; TRBD2 matches at 10 bases. V was clipped by 0 bases and J by 5 bases; unmatched bases: 2. This CDR3 has 15 residues. The germline V gene has CDR1 SGHNT and CDR2 YYREEE (reference sequence). The CDR3 region is CASSLGSGRDNEQFF. The DNA of the CDR3 is TGTGCCAGCAGCTTGGGAAGCGGGAGGGACAATGAGCAGTTCTTC.

This clone appeared a single time. This sequence joins TRBV19 and TRBJ2-3; D call uncertain. Germline V gene lookup returns CDR1 LNHDA and CDR2 SQIVND (reference sequence). This CDR3 comprises 12 residues. Trimming removed 5 bases from V and 6 bases from J, with 9 bases in between. As DNA, the CDR3 is TGTGCCAGTAGTTCCGGAGTGGATACGCAGTATTTT. Residues: CASSSGVDTQYF. The whole variable domain, remainder taken from reference TRBV19 and TRBJ2-3, is DGGITQSPKYLFRKEGQNVTLSCEQNLNHDAMYWYRQDPGQGLRLIYYSQIVNDFQKGDIAEGYSVSREKKESFPLTVTSAQKNPTAFYLCASSSGVDTQYFGPGTRLTVL.

The chain joins TRBV5-1 to TRBJ2-3; D remains ambiguous. This CDR3 contains 15 residues. The germline V gene encodes CDR1 SGHRS and CDR2 YFSETQ. V lost 4 bases and J 2 bases, leaving 14 bases between the germline ends. The CDR3 sequence: CASSRSVGDTDTQYF. In nucleotides, the CDR3 is TGCGCCAGCAGCCGGTCGGTCGGAGACACAGATACGCAGTATTTT.

The chain combines TRBV6-6 with TRBJ1-3, with 7 bases aligning to TRBD1. J gave up 4 bases and V 7 bases, and 10 bases lay outside the gene matches. The CDR3 loop spans 15 amino acids. Germline V gives CDR1 MNHNY, CDR2 SVGAGI (reference sequence). The CDR3 loop reads CASIPRRDSGNTIYF. CDR3 sequence (DNA): TGTGCCAGCATTCCCCGGCGGGACAGCGGAAACACCATATATTTT.

CDR3 DNA sequence: TGTGCCACCACAAAAGAGACAGTCTCGGGCGAGCAGTACTTC. Translation gives CATTKETVSGEQYF. The chain carries TRBV10-3 and TRBJ2-7; D might be TRBD1 (5 bases). Deletions cut 10 bases from V and 6 bases from J, with 22 bases between. The CDR3 extends over 14 amino acids. Germline values: CDR1 ENHRY, CDR2 SYGVKD.

This chain connects TRBV7-9 to TRBJ2-7, with 10 bases lining up with TRBD2. This CDR3 has 15 residues. J lost 2 bases, V lost 5 bases, and 6 bases had no gene match. The germline gives CDR1 SEHNR, CDR2 FQNEAQ (reference sequence). This CDR3 reads CASSQWTSGTYEQYV. The CDR3 nucleotides are TGTGCCAGCAGCCAATGGACTAGCGGAACCTACGAGCAGTACGTC.

This clone has only a few counts. This rearrangement joins TRBV6-1 to TRBJ1-3; TRBD1 might be the D (5 bases). This CDR3 is 13 amino acids long. Trimming stripped 6 bases from V and 2 bases from J, with 8 bases between. Germline V gene data show CDR1 as MNHNS and CDR2 as SASEGT. CDR3 region: CASSLQAGNTIYF. The CDR3 DNA sequence: TGTGCCAGCAGCCTACAGGCTGGAAACACCATATATTTT.

The rearrangement joins TRBV19 to TRBJ1-3; D not resolved. The CDR3 has 17 residues. CDR1 is LNHDA, CDR2 SQIVND, per germline (reference sequence). Trimming left V 2 bases short and J 0 bases short, with 14 bases between. CDR3 in DNA: TGTGCCAGTAGTATATCACCAGTCCCAAGCTCTGGAAACACCATATATTTT. Translation gives CASSISPVPSSGNTIYF.

The CDR3 loop reads CAWSPEPLAANTGELFF. DNA of the CDR3: TGTGCCTGGAGTCCTGAACCACTAGCGGCGAACACCGGGGAGCTGTTTTTT. The chain combines TRBV30 with TRBJ2-2; 8 nucleotides match TRBD2. This CDR3 spans 17 amino acids. Germline V gives CDR1 GTSNPN, CDR2 SVGIG (reference sequence). J was trimmed by 0 bases and V by 2 bases; bases with no gene match: 8.

V and J are TRBV7-9 and TRBJ1-2, with 7 bases matching TRBD1. The germline CDR1 and CDR2 sequences are SEHNR and FQNEAQ (reference sequence). Trimming took 5 bases from V and 8 from J; bases not matched to a gene: 8. The CDR3 sequence is 13 residues long. The DNA for the CDR3 is TGTGCCAGCAGCCCTCAGACAGGGCACGGCTACACCTTC. Translation gives CASSPQTGHGYTF.

The chain combines TRBV7-9 with TRBJ2-7; 8 positions agree with TRBD1. In germline, CDR1 is SEHNR, CDR2 FQNEAQ (reference sequence). J lost 3 bases, V lost 0 bases, and 4 bases had no gene match. The CDR3 has 15 amino acids. The CDR3 DNA reads TGTGCCAGCAGCTTAGCAGGACAGGGTCTCTACGAGCAGTACGTC. Residues: CASSLAGQGLYEQYV.

J is TRBJ2-7 and V is TRBV27; TRBD1 is a possible D gene (6 bases). The CDR3 has 13 residues. With 7 bases removed from V and 3 bases from J, the gap between germline ends came to 13 bases. CDR1 MNHEY and CDR2 SMNVEV come from the germline V gene (reference sequence). The CDR3: CASKRQVGYEQYF. The CDR3 DNA reads as TGTGCCAGCAAAAGACAGGTGGGCTACGAGCAGTACTTC.

V gene TRBV4-2 combines with J gene TRBJ2-3; D may be TRBD2 (6 bases). Trimming pared 0 bases from V and 4 bases from J, leaving 20 bases between. The CDR3 runs 18 residues. Germline CDR1 LGHNA, CDR2 YNFKEQ. CDR3 nucleotide sequence: TGTGCCAGCAGCCAAGAGGGGGATTTACGGGAGAGGTCAGATACGCAGTATTTT. Its translation: CASSQEGDLRERSDTQYF.

The chain combines TRBV7-2 with TRBJ2-7; D gene unclear. V was trimmed by 5 bases and J by 5 bases, leaving 7 bases between them. This CDR3 spans 11 amino acids. From germline, CDR1 is SGHTA and CDR2 FQGNSA. The CDR3 loop reads CASSPRDEQYF. The CDR3 DNA sequence: TGTGCCAGCAGCCCTCGGGACGAGCAGTACTTC. The complete variable domain, with remaining parts taken from reference TRBV7-2 and TRBJ2-7, reads GAGVSQSPSNKVTEKGKDVELRCDPISGHTALYWYRQSLGQGLEFLIYFQGNSAPDKSGLPSDRFSAERTGGSVSTLTIQRTQQEDSAVYLCASSPRDEQYFGPGTRLTVT.

The DNA for the CDR3 is TGTGCCAGCAGTACTGTCGGCCGGGGGAAGCAGTTCTTC. It translates to CASSTVGRGKQFF. V is TRBV27 and J is TRBJ2-1; a possible D gene is TRBD2 (6 bases). The CDR3 totals 13 residues. Germline V gene lookup returns CDR1 MNHEY and CDR2 SMNVEV (reference sequence). Trimming cost V 5 bases and J 11 bases, with 16 bases left between them.

The chain has TRBV2 and TRBJ2-3, with D unresolved. This CDR3 is built from 14 residues. CDR1 is SNHLY and CDR2 is FYNNEI in the germline V gene. Deletions cut 4 bases from V and 1 base from J, with 9 bases between. CDR3 in amino acids: CASSVDAGTDTQYF. CDR3 nucleotides: TGTGCCAGCAGTGTCGATGCGGGCACAGATACGCAGTATTTT.

V gene TRBV9 combines with J gene TRBJ1-1, with 7 bases fitting TRBD1. J lost 3 bases, V lost 4 bases, and 3 bases had no gene match. The CDR3 totals 13 residues. Per the germline V gene, CDR1 is SGDLS and CDR2 is YYNGEE. CDR3 protein: CASSRQGDTEAFF. CDR3 nucleotide sequence: TGTGCCAGCAGCAGACAGGGCGACACTGAAGCTTTCTTT.

The rearrangement joins TRBV7-2 to TRBJ2-4; 9 nucleotides agree with TRBD2. CDR1 and CDR2 from the germline V gene are SGHTA and FQGNSA. J lost 6 bases, V lost 0 bases, and 9 bases had no gene match. The CDR3 length is 17 residues. The CDR3 coding sequence is TGTGCCAGCAGCTTAGCGTCTAGCGGGGACACACGAAACATTCAGTACTTC. This gives the protein CASSLASSGDTRNIQYF.

The rearrangement uses TRBV5-8 and TRBJ2-3; no firm D call. V lost 1 base to trimming and J lost 5 bases, with 5 bases between them. Germline values: CDR1 SGHTS, CDR2 YDEGEE. This CDR3 spans 12 amino acids. The chain's CDR3 is CASSLSRDTQYF. The CDR3, as DNA: TGTGCCAGCAGCTTGTCCAGAGATACGCAGTATTTT.

This sequence joins TRBV12-5 and TRBJ1-6, with D uncertain. The CDR3 is 17 amino acids. V lost 1 base and J 0 bases, leaving 10 bases between the germline ends. CDR1 and CDR2 from the germline V gene are LGHNT and FRNRAP. DNA for the CDR3: TGTGCTAGTGGTTTGGGGACTGCGAGCTCCTATAATTCACCCCTCCACTTT. Translation gives CASGLGTASSYNSPLHF.

This chain joins TRBV6-5 and TRBJ1-4; 9 positions match TRBD1. Germline V CDR1 and CDR2: MNHEY, SVGAGI. V trimming: 5 bases; J trimming: 8 bases; junction bases outside the gene matches: 6. The CDR3 totals 14 residues. The CDR3 DNA reads as TGTGCCAGCAGTAGACAGGGGGTAGGAGAAAAACTGTTTTTT. The encoded protein is CASSRQGVGEKLFF.